Detailed here is one T cell receptor beta chain. An end of the junction differs from the germline gene, which may be a read error. The assay was immunoSEQ multiplex PCR, and TCRdb's table has in-frame clones only and misses some. Of approximately 97,000 clones in the sample, around four fifths are singletons; the top ten hold approximately 20%. The data stem from a study of control samples from healthy donors and cancer patients. The CDR3 spans 14 residues. Germline CDR1 PRHDT, CDR2 FYEKMQ (reference sequence). The sequenced sample was blood. V is TRBV13 and J is TRBJ1-1; 10 bases match TRBD1. The clonotype originates from a man aged 25-45 years in good health. The CDR3 spells CASSLGTGETEAFF. Here the CDR3 DNA reads TGTGCCAGCAGCCTAGGGACAGGGGAAACTGAAGCTTTCTTT.